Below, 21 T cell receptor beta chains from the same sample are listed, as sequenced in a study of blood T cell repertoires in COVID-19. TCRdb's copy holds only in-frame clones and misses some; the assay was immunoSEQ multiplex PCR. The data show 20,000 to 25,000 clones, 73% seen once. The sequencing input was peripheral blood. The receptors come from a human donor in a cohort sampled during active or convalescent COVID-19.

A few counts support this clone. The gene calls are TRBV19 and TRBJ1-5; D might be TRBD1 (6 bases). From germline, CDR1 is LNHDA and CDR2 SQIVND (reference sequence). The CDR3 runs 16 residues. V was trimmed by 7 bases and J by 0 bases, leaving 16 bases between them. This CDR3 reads CASTDRQGNSNQPQHF. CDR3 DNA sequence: TGTGCCAGTACAGATAGGCAGGGGAATAGCAATCAGCCCCAGCATTTT.

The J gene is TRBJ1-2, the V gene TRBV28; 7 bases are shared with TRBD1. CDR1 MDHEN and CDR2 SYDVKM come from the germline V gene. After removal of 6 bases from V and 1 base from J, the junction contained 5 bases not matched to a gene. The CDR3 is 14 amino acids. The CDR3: CASREGTDNYGYTF. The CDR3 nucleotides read TGTGCCAGCAGAGAAGGGACAGATAACTATGGCTACACCTTC.

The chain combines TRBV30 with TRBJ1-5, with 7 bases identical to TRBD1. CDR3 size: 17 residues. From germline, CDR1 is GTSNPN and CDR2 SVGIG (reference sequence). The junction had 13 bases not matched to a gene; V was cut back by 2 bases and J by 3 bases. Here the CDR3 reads CAWSQGGGGLSNQPQHF. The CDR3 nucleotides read TGTGCCTGGAGTCAGGGGGGCGGGGGGCTGTCCAATCAGCCCCAGCATTTT.

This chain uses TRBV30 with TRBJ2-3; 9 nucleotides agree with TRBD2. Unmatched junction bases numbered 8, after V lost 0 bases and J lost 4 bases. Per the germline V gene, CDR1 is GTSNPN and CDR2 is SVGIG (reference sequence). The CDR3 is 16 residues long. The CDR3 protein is CAWSVLGLASADTQYF. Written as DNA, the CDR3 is TGTGCCTGGAGTGTACTGGGACTAGCCTCCGCAGATACGCAGTATTTT.

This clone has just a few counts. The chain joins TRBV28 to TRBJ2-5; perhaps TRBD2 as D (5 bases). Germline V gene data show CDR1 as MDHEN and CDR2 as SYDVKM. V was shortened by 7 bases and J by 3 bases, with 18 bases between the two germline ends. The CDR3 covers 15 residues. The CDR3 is CASTLRTDSEETQYF. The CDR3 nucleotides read TGTGCCAGCACCCTTCGGACGGATAGCGAAGAGACCCAGTACTTC.

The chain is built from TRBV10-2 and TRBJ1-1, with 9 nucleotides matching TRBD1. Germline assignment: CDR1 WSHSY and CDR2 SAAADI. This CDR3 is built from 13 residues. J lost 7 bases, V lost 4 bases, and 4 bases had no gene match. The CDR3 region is CASSATGGVEAFF. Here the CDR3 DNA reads TGCGCCAGCAGTGCCACAGGGGGCGTTGAAGCTTTCTTT.

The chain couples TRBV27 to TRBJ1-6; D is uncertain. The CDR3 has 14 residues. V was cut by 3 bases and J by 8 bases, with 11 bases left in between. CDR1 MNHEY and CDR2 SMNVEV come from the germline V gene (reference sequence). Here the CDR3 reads CASSLEQRYSPLHF. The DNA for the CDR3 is TGTGCCAGCAGTTTGGAACAGAGATATTCACCCCTCCACTTT.

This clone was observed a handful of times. The CDR3 DNA reads as TGTGCCAGCAGCTCCGGACCGAGCGGGAGCCCCGGGGAGCTGTTTTTT. Translated: CASSSGPSGSPGELFF. This chain links TRBV7-6 with TRBJ2-2, with 8 bases fitting TRBD2. Per germline, CDR1 SGHVS and CDR2 FNYEAQ. The CDR3 loop spans 16 amino acids. With V trimmed by 4 bases and J by 6 bases, 10 bases remained unmatched.

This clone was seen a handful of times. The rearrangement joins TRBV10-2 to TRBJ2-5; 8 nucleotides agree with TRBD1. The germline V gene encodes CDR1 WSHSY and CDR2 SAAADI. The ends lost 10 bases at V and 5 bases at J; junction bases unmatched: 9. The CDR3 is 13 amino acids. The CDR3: CATGTGSPETQYF. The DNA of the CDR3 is TGCGCCACCGGGACAGGATCCCCTGAGACCCAGTACTTC.

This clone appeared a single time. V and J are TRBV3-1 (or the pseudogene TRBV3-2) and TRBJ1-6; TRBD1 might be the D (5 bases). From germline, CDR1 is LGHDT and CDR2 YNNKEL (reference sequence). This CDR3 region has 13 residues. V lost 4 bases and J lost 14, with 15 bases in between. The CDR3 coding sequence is TGTGCCAGCAGCCCCATACCGACAGCGTCCCTCCACTTT. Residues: CASSPIPTASLHF.

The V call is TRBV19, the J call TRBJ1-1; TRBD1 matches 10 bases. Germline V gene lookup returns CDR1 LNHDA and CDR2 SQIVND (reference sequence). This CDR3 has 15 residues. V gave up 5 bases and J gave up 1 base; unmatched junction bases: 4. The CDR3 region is CASSPRTGGNTEAFF. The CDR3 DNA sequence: TGTGCCAGTAGTCCCCGGACAGGGGGGAACACTGAAGCTTTCTTT. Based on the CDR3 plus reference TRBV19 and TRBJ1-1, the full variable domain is DGGITQSPKYLFRKEGQNVTLSCEQNLNHDAMYWYRQDPGQGLRLIYYSQIVNDFQKGDIAEGYSVSREKKESFPLTVTSAQKNPTAFYLCASSPRTGGNTEAFFGQGTRLTVV.

The CDR3 sequence: CASSQVTSTDTQYF. The CDR3 coding sequence is TGTGCCAGCAGCCAAGTTACTAGCACAGATACGCAGTATTTT. This chain uses TRBV3-1 (or the pseudogene TRBV3-2) with TRBJ2-3; D gene unclear. Trimming left V 1 base short and J 0 bases short, with 5 bases between. This CDR3 comprises 14 residues. CDR1 and CDR2 (germline): LGHDT, YNNKEL (reference sequence).

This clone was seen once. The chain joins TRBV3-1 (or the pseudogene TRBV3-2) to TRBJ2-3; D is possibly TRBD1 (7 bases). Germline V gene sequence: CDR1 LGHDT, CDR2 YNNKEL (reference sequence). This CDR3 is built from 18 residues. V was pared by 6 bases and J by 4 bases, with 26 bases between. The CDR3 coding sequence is TGTGCCAGCAGTGCAACTGGAGGGGGCCCAAGGAGGGCAGATACGCAGTATTTT. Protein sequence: CASSATGGGPRRADTQYF.

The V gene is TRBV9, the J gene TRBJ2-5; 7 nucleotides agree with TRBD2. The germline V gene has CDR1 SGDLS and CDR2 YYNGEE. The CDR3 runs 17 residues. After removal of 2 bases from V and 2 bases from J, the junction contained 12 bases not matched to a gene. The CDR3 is CASSVLAGRGAQETQYF. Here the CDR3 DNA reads TGTGCCAGCAGCGTCTTAGCGGGCCGAGGGGCACAAGAGACCCAGTACTTC. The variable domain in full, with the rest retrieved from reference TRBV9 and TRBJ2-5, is DSGVTQTPKHLITATGQRVTLRCSPRSGDLSVYWYQQSLDQGLQFLIQYYNGEERAKGNILERFSAQQFPDLHSELNLSSLELGDSALYFCASSVLAGRGAQETQYFGPGTRLLVL.

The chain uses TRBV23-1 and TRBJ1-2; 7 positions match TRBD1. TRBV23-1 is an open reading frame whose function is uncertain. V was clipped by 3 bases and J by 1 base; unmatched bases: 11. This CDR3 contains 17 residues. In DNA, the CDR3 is TGCGCCAGCAGTCACGGACAGGCGACCTCCCTTAACTATGGCTACACCTTC. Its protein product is CASSHGQATSLNYGYTF.

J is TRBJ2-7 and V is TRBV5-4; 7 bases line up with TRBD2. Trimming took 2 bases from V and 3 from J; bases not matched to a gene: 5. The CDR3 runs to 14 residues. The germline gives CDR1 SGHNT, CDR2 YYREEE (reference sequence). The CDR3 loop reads CASSLAGTGYEQYF. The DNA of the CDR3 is TGTGCCAGCAGCTTAGCGGGGACGGGCTACGAGCAGTACTTC.

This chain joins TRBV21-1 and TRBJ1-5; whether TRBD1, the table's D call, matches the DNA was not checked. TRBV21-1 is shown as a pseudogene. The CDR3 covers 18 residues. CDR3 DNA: TGTGCCAGCAGCAAAGAGGGGGCGAGGATCTATAGCAATCAGCCCCAGCATTTT. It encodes CASSKEGARIYSNQPQHF.

The CDR3 region has the DNA TGTGCCAGCAGCCAAGCTAGGGGGGGTGAAAAACTGTTTTTT. As protein: CASSQARGGEKLFF. J is TRBJ1-4 and V is TRBV3-1 (or the pseudogene TRBV3-2); D is perhaps TRBD1 (6 bases). CDR3 length equals 14 residues. Germline lookup yields CDR1 LGHDT and CDR2 YNNKEL (reference sequence). The V gene lost 1 base and the J gene lost 7 bases, with 10 bases spanning the gap.

The CDR3 loop is CASSGGLLPPTDTQYF. Written as DNA, the CDR3 is TGTGCCAGCAGTGGGGGACTCCTGCCTCCCACAGATACGCAGTATTTT. This rearrangement joins TRBV6-1 to TRBJ2-3, with D perhaps TRBD2 (6 bases). The CDR3 has 16 amino acids. Germline V gene sequence: CDR1 MNHNS, CDR2 SASEGT. Between the trimmed V and J ends, which lost 4 bases and 2 bases, there was a span of 16 bases.

The CDR3 is CASRPPGQGTHEAFF. The CDR3 DNA sequence: TGTGCCAGCAGGCCACCGGGACAGGGCACCCATGAAGCTTTCTTT. The chain carries TRBV6-5 and TRBJ1-1, with 9 bases fitting TRBD1. Germline CDR1 reads MNHEY; CDR2 reads SVGAGI. Unmatched junction bases numbered 12, after V lost 6 bases and J lost 7 bases. The CDR3 runs to 15 residues.

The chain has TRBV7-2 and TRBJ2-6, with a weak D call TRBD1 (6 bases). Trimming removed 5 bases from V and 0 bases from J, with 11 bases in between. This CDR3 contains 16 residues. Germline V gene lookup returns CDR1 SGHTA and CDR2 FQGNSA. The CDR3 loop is CASSLRGSSGANVLTF. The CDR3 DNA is TGTGCCAGCAGCCTAAGGGGGAGCTCTGGGGCCAACGTCCTGACTTTC.